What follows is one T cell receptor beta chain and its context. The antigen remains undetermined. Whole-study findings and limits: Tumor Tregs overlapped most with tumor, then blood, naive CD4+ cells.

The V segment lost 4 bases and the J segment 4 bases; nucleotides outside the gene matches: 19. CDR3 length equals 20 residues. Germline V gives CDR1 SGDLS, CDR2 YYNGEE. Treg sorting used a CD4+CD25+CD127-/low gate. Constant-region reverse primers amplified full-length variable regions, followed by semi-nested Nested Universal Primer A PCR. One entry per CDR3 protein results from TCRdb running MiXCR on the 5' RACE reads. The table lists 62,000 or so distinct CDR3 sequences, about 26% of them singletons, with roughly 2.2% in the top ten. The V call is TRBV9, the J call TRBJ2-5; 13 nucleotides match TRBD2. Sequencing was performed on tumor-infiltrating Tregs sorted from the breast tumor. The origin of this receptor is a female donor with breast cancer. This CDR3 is CASSRGQVSTSGRAGETQYF. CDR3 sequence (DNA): TGTGCCAGCAGCCGGGGACAGGTCTCCACTAGCGGGAGGGCCGGAGAGACCCAGTACTTC. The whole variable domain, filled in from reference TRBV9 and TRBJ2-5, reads DSGVTQTPKHLITATGQRVTLRCSPRSGDLSVYWYQQSLDQGLQFLIQYYNGEERAKGNILERFSAQQFPDLHSELNLSSLELGDSALYFCASSRGQVSTSGRAGETQYFGPGTRLLVL.